A single T cell receptor (beta chain) is shown here with its context. Its antigen is not known. After constant-region reverse-primer amplification, full-length variable regions underwent semi-nested PCR with Nested Universal Primer A. Each CDR3 protein is one row after TCRdb ran MiXCR on the 5' RACE reads. The sample shows tens of thousands of distinct CDR3 sequences, around 28% of them seen only once. Memory CD4+ cells were defined as CD4+CD45RO+CD25-. The V and J ends lost 4 bases and 4 bases, in that order; junction bases with no gene match: 12. Germline V gives CDR1 SGHRS, CDR2 YFSETQ. The CDR3 is made up of 16 amino acids. Whole-study findings and limits: Tumor Treg TCRs overlapped most with tumor naive CD4+ cells. Tumor memory CD4+ T cell TCR gene usage was found to cluster with blood and lymph node memory CD4+ cells and with lymph node naive CD4+ cells.

The chain couples TRBV5-1 to TRBJ1-1, with 8 bases lining up with TRBD1. The specimen was tumor-infiltrating memory CD4+ T cells sorted from the breast tumor. Subset meaning: memory CD4+ T cells, CD4+CD45RO+CD25-. The clonotype originates from a female donor with breast cancer. The CDR3 is CASSPWQGAGVTEAFF. CDR3 bases: TGCGCCAGCAGCCCGTGGCAGGGGGCAGGAGTCACTGAAGCTTTCTTT. The full variable domain, with the rest looked up from reference TRBV5-1 and TRBJ1-1, is KAGVTQTPRYLIKTRGQQVTLSCSPISGHRSVSWYQQTPGQGLQFLFEYFSETQRNKGNFPGRFSGRQFSNSRSEMNVSTLELGDSALYLCASSPWQGAGVTEAFFGQGTRLTVV.